Listed below are T cell receptor beta chains from one sample, sequenced in a study of T cell repertoires in cytomegalovirus infection. TCRdb used MiXCR to reprocess the reads, holding one entry per CDR3 protein. The data hold around 740,000 distinct CDR3 sequences, with less than 40% observed a single time. Sequenced sample: PBMCs. The source of these receptors is a human donor in good health (CMV status not recorded). Some clones in this sample may be carry-over from other donors' samples. Both conserved end residues are part of each CDR3. Each record gives: D gene, clone size, J gene, V gene, CDR3 length, CDR3 protein, CDR3 DNA. A D gene is named only where the DNA matches it firmly. The size field is filled for only some rows; it gives once, few, many or a size class.

TRBD2,few,TRBJ2-1,TRBV29-1,12,CSVVQRGVEQFF,TGCAGCGTTGTCCAGCGGGGGGTGGAGCAGTTCTTC
.,many,TRBJ1-1,TRBV6-6,14,CASSYGGMNTEAFF,TGTGCCAGCAGTTACGGCGGCATGAACACTGAAGCTTTCTTT
TRBD2,many,TRBJ2-5,TRBV7-2,17,CASSLRFSGRFEETQYF,TGTGCCAGCAGCTTGCGCTTTAGCGGGAGATTTGAAGAGACCCAGTACTTC
.,.,TRBJ1-2,TRBV7-8,16,CASSLARGRENYGYTF,TGTGCCAGCAGCTTAGCGCGGGGCAGGGAGAACTATGGCTACACCTTC
TRBD1,.,TRBJ2-6,TRBV7-2,11,CASGTARVLTF,TGTGCCAGCGGGACAGCCCGTGTCCTGACTTTC
.,once,TRBJ1-4,TRBV10-1,14,CASSEGRNNEKLFF,TGCGCCAGCAGTGAAGGCAGGAATAATGAAAAACTGTTTTTT
.,.,TRBJ1-2,TRBV24-1,16,CATSYPRQRINYGYTF,TGTGCCACCAGTTATCCACGACAGCGAATAAACTATGGCTACACCTTC
.,.,TRBJ1-3,TRBV19,15,CASSLTRTSGNTIYF,TGTGCCAGTAGCCTAACAAGAACCTCTGGAAACACCATATATTTT
TRBD1,few,TRBJ2-4,TRBV2,13,CASSRTGENIQYF,TGTGCCAGCAGTCGGACAGGGGAAAACATTCAGTACTTC
.,.,TRBJ2-5,TRBV12-3/TRBV12-4,11,CAIGREETQYF,TGTGCCATCGGGCGGGAAGAGACCCAGTACTTC
.,.,TRBJ1-5,TRBV2,14,CASSEGGALQPQHF,TGTGCCAGCTCCGAGGGGGGGGCGCTTCAGCCCCAGCATTTT
.,.,TRBJ2-1,TRBV7-9,16,CASSLAADRPYNEQFF,TGTGCCAGCAGCTTAGCGGCCGACAGGCCCTACAATGAGCAGTTCTTC
TRBD1,.,TRBJ1-2,TRBV6-1,14,CASRRDRNNYGYTF,TGTGCCAGCAGGAGGGACAGGAATAACTATGGCTACACCTTC
TRBD2,few,TRBJ2-1,TRBV2,17,CASMGTSGGSSYNEQFF,TGTGCCAGCATGGGGACTAGCGGGGGAAGCTCCTACAATGAGCAGTTCTTC
.,.,TRBJ1-1,TRBV7-6,15,CASSLEGDMNTEAFF,TGTGCCAGCAGCTTAGAAGGGGACATGAACACTGAAGCTTTCTTT
.,.,TRBJ2-7,TRBV27,16,CASSRSVGDFSYEQYF,TGTGCCAGCAGTCGGTCGGTGGGGGACTTCTCCTACGAGCAGTACTTC
TRBD1,.,TRBJ1-1,TRBV9,14,CASSGDRGTAEAFF,TGTGCCAGCAGCGGAGACAGGGGGACGGCTGAAGCTTTCTTT
.,.,TRBJ1-2,TRBV12-5,17,CASGLVQGAVGVFGYTF,TGTGCTAGTGGTTTGGTACAGGGAGCAGTTGGGGTATTTGGCTACACCTTC
.,.,TRBJ1-6,TRBV19,11,CASTSGYQVHF,TGTGCCAGTACCTCGGGGTACCAGGTCCACTTT
.,.,TRBJ1-1,TRBV20-1,12,CSAGLRYTEAFF,TGCAGTGCGGGCCTCCGGTACACTGAAGCTTTCTTT
.,many,TRBJ1-3,TRBV7-6,20,CASSLVVRHGHAASGNTIYF,TGTGCCAGCAGCTTAGTGGTCCGCCATGGTCATGCGGCCTCTGGAAACACCATATATTTT
.,.,TRBJ1-1,TRBV7-2,14,CASSRDALNTEAFF,TGTGCCAGCAGCCGGGACGCCTTGAACACTGAAGCTTTCTTT
.,few,TRBJ2-5,TRBV28,13,CASRLDGQETQYF,TGTGCCAGCAGACTTGATGGCCAAGAGACCCAGTACTTC
.,.,TRBJ2-7,TRBV5-6,15,CASSLMDLVTYEQYF,TGTGCCAGCAGCTTGATGGACCTCGTGACCTACGAGCAGTACTTC
TRBD2,.,TRBJ2-2,TRBV7-6,18,CASSPKGLAGPNTGELFF,TGTGCCAGCAGCCCAAAGGGACTAGCGGGACCGAACACCGGGGAGCTGTTTTTT
.,many,TRBJ2-7,TRBV7-2,13,CASSVDSAYEQYF,TGTGCCAGCAGCGTGGACAGCGCCTACGAGCAGTACTTC
TRBD1,.,TRBJ2-7,TRBV11-2,16,CASSQRDGQGAYEQYF,TGTGCCAGCAGCCAAAGAGACGGACAGGGGGCCTACGAGCAGTACTTC
.,many,TRBJ1-5,TRBV12-3/TRBV12-4,15,CASSLNYREIQPQHF,TGTGCCAGCAGTTTAAACTACCGCGAAATTCAGCCCCAGCATTTT
.,many,TRBJ1-3,TRBV7-2,14,CASSRGISGNTIYF,TGTGCCAGCAGCAGGGGGATCTCTGGAAACACCATATATTTT
.,once,TRBJ2-3,TRBV6-8,18,CASSYPYFHLPNDDTQYF,TGTGCCAGCAGTTATCCTTATTTCCACCTCCCGAACGATGATACGCAGTATTTT
.,few,TRBJ2-5,TRBV7-2,15,CASSPSPGSQETQYF,TGTGCCAGCAGCCCTTCACCAGGTAGCCAAGAGACCCAGTACTTC
.,.,TRBJ1-3,TRBV7-2,16,CASSPEVTASGNTIYF,TGTGCCAGCAGCCCCGAAGTGACAGCCTCTGGAAACACCATATATTTT
TRBD2,.,TRBJ2-2,TRBV4-2,17,CASSPLSGGPNTGELFF,TGTGCCAGCAGCCCGCTCAGCGGGGGCCCTAACACCGGGGAGCTGTTTTTT
TRBD2,many,TRBJ2-1,TRBV28,15,CASSSIAGDYNEQFF,TGTGCCAGCAGTTCCATAGCGGGGGACTACAATGAGCAGTTCTTC
TRBD1,.,TRBJ1-6,TRBV20-1,14,CSAPQGTGVSPLHF,TGCAGTGCTCCACAAGGGACAGGGGTCTCACCCCTCCACTTT
.,.,TRBJ1-1,TRBV11-2,15,CASSPWRSTNTEAFF,TGTGCCAGCAGCCCCTGGAGGTCGACGAACACTGAAGCTTTCTTT
.,.,TRBJ1-1,TRBV5-5,13,CASSPWDSPEAFF,TGTGCCAGCAGCCCGTGGGACTCTCCAGAAGCTTTCTTT